The clone carrying this TCR beta chain showed up many times. Here immunoSEQ multiplex PCR was the method, and the copy in TCRdb shows in-frame clones only, minus some. This repertoire shows about 6,100 clones, 25% to 30% found once; its top ten account for nearly 10%. The sample belongs to a study of sequential checkpoint blockade in melanoma. Study-level information: TCRβ was sequenced from DNA of about a hundred pretreatment tumors.

This CDR3 has 16 residues. Losses at the gene ends were 6 bases for V and 1 base for J; bases not matched to a gene: 12. Germline V gene sequence: CDR1 SGHNT, CDR2 YENEEA. Treatment of the sample: randomized to nivolumab then ipilimumab (arm A) or the reverse (arm B). The sequence came from a human donor with melanoma. The sample was tumor tissue (inferred from file names), taken from a patient given nivolumab and ipilimumab in sequence. The gene calls are TRBV11-3 and TRBJ2-7, with TRBD2 identical over 7 bases. The CDR3 bases are TGTGCCAGCAGGCGTATCTCTAGCGGAGGTTCCTACGAGCAGTACTTC. This sequence encodes CASRRISSGGSYEQYF.